A selection of T cell receptor beta chains follows, all from one sample in a study of T-cell reconstitution after alpha-beta-depleted transplantation in children. TCRdb re-analysed the PCR reads in MiXCR, keeping a single row per CDR3 protein. The repertoire holds roughly 670,000 distinct CDR3 sequences, around 13% seen once, with approximately 0.8% in the top ten. Sequencing used PBMCs, obtained before TCRalphabeta/CD19-depleted stem cell transplant. The source of these receptors is a girl aged 2 to 9 with congenital amegakaryocytic thrombocytopenia, due to receive a stem cell transplant. CDR3s include the opening cysteine and the closing phenylalanine or tryptophan. D genes are given only for firm matches.

CDR3 protein | J gene | V gene | D gene
CASSYSTPGTDTQYF | TRBJ2-3 | TRBV6-5 | NA
CASSLGGLNYGYTF | TRBJ1-2 | TRBV5-6 | NA
CASSPALSGNQPQHF | TRBJ1-5 | TRBV4-1 | NA
CASSKGEGELFF | TRBJ2-2 | TRBV21-1 | NA
CASSQGLDGRRELFF | TRBJ2-2 | TRBV4-1 | TRBD2
CASSLGSGEAFF | TRBJ1-1 | TRBV7-9 | NA
CASSLVPSTSRQLETQYF | TRBJ2-5 | TRBV5-1 | TRBD2
CDSSLAGGYTEAFF | TRBJ1-1 | TRBV5-1 | TRBD1
CSVVYGKKTYEQYF | TRBJ2-7 | TRBV29-1 | NA
CASSFGGMGLNEQFF | TRBJ2-1 | TRBV12-3/TRBV12-4 | NA
CASSSPLLSEAFF | TRBJ1-1 | TRBV12-3/TRBV12-4 | NA
CASSWGLAGVRTDTQYF | TRBJ2-3 | TRBV7-8 | TRBD2
CASSYPRNTEAFF | TRBJ1-1 | TRBV7-2 | NA
CSARSADREVGKLFF | TRBJ1-4 | TRBV20-1 | TRBD1
CASSEDIRSYEQYF | TRBJ2-7 | TRBV6-1 | NA
CASSSTVETQYF | TRBJ2-5 | TRBV7-8 | NA
CSVTPSGRNTDTQYF | TRBJ2-3 | TRBV29-1 | TRBD2
CASTPGRLNTEAFF | TRBJ1-1 | TRBV27 | NA
CSVGGTDWNTEAFF | TRBJ1-1 | TRBV29-1 | NA
CSARRTGSSYEQYF | TRBJ2-7 | TRBV29-1 | NA
CSALPASGRADTQYF | TRBJ2-3 | TRBV20-1 | TRBD2
CSVELRGGGHNEQFF | TRBJ2-1 | TRBV29-1 | NA
CASSASGRANTGELFF | TRBJ2-2 | TRBV10-2 | TRBD2
CASNTTGTGSRELFF | TRBJ2-2 | TRBV7-8 | TRBD1
CASSLHPSGAYNEQFF | TRBJ2-1 | TRBV7-9 | TRBD2
CSVEGDSPGFTEAFF | TRBJ1-1 | TRBV29-1 | NA
CATRLDRGVGELFF | TRBJ2-2 | TRBV15 | TRBD1
CASSQREQFF | TRBJ2-1 | TRBV7-9 | NA
CASSRISGTEAFF | TRBJ1-1 | TRBV5-1 | NA
CASTPGVDVYEQYF | TRBJ2-7 | TRBV4-2 | NA
CAISESLSDRVAALQETQYF | TRBJ2-5 | TRBV10-3 | TRBD1
CASSPGDGDTQYF | TRBJ2-3 | TRBV7-9 | NA
CASSLGPGTEKLFF | TRBJ1-4 | TRBV5-1 | NA
CASRSDHRDRKNIQYF | TRBJ2-4 | TRBV5-4 | TRBD1
CSASGRASLNTGELFF | TRBJ2-2 | TRBV20-1 | TRBD2
CAWSRTTNTGELFF | TRBJ2-2 | TRBV30 | NA
CSARERWTGHDIPEKLFF | TRBJ1-4 | TRBV20-1 | TRBD1
CASSRPDRGDEQFF | TRBJ2-1 | TRBV3-1 | TRBD1
CASSLHTQTNTEAFF | TRBJ1-1 | TRBV5-5 | NA
CASSLLGVNGELFF | TRBJ2-2 | TRBV5-5 | NA
CASSQGPFGTQYF | TRBJ2-5 | TRBV5-5 | NA
CASSYSARTGNTGELFF | TRBJ2-2 | TRBV6-2/TRBV6-3 | TRBD1
CASSLSPLQVQGEAFF | TRBJ1-1 | TRBV27 | NA
CSARVLPRDYHTGELFF | TRBJ2-2 | TRBV20-1 | TRBD2
CATSRVWTGIEETQYF | TRBJ2-5 | TRBV15 | TRBD1